This T cell receptor beta chain was profiled in a study of blood T cell repertoires in COVID-19. TCRdb keeps only in-frame clones here, not all; method: immunoSEQ multiplex PCR. This sample has roughly 200,000 clones, with 75% to 90% found just once. The length of the CDR3 is 14 residues. After removal of 1 base from V and 6 bases from J, the junction contained 5 bases not matched to a gene. Germline V gives CDR1 SGHTA, CDR2 FQGNSA. The source of this sequence is a man in his 60s with acute or convalescent COVID-19. Sequencing was done on a sample of peripheral blood. The V call is TRBV7-2, the J call TRBJ2-7; 8 positions match TRBD2. The CDR3 is CASSLEAGVSEQYF. CDR3 nucleotides: TGTGCCAGCAGCTTAGAAGCGGGAGTATCCGAGCAGTACTTC.